Listed below are T cell receptor beta chains from one sample, sequenced in a study of T cell repertoires in cytomegalovirus infection. From the reads, TCRdb called clonotypes with MiXCR, one entry per CDR3 protein. The repertoire has fewer than 550,000 distinct CDR3 sequences, approximately 15% of them found once; the top ten carry roughly a quarter. Sequences were obtained from CD8+ T cells from PBMCs. The receptors stem from a human donor in good health (CMV status not recorded). Some clones in this sample may be carry-over from other donors' samples. The CDR3 runs from the conserved cysteine through the conserved F or W. Each record gives: CDR3 protein, CDR3 DNA, D gene, V gene, clone size, J gene. A D gene is named only where the DNA matches it firmly. Clone size is shown for a subset of rows, as once, few, many or a class of expanded clone.

CDR3 protein: CASSPGGPEQFF
CDR3 DNA: TGTGCCAGCAGCCCAGGGGGCCCCGAGCAGTTCTTC
D gene: TRBD1
V gene: TRBV7-3
clone size: many
J gene: TRBJ2-1

CDR3 protein: CASSLGGFSGYTF
CDR3 DNA: TGTGCCAGCAGCCTCGGGGGATTTTCGGGCTACACCTTC
D gene: -
V gene: TRBV6-2/TRBV6-3
clone size: many
J gene: TRBJ1-2

CDR3 protein: CASSLLNSTEAFF
CDR3 DNA: TGTGCCAGCAGCCTACTAAACAGTACTGAAGCTTTCTTT
D gene: -
V gene: TRBV7-2
clone size: many
J gene: TRBJ1-1

CDR3 protein: CASSPREDNEQFF
CDR3 DNA: TGTGCCAGCAGCCCCCGGGAGGACAATGAGCAGTTCTTC
D gene: TRBD2
V gene: TRBV5-4
clone size: few
J gene: TRBJ2-1

CDR3 protein: CASSQDTAGADTQYF
CDR3 DNA: TGTGCCAGCAGCCAAGATACAGCGGGAGCAGATACGCAGTATTTT
D gene: TRBD2
V gene: TRBV3-1
clone size: -
J gene: TRBJ2-3

CDR3 protein: CASSKSIGGTEAFF
CDR3 DNA: TGTGCCAGTAGTAAAAGTATCGGAGGGACTGAAGCTTTCTTT
D gene: -
V gene: TRBV19
clone size: few
J gene: TRBJ1-1

CDR3 protein: CASSLGGGGFGGYTF
CDR3 DNA: TGTGCCAGCAGTTTAGGGGGGGGGGGGTTCGGCGGCTACACCTTC
D gene: -
V gene: TRBV27
clone size: -
J gene: TRBJ1-2

CDR3 protein: CASSQDRGEAFF
CDR3 DNA: TGCGCCAGCAGCCAAGATCGGGGTGAAGCTTTCTTT
D gene: -
V gene: TRBV4-1
clone size: -
J gene: TRBJ1-1

CDR3 protein: CASSQTGADTQYF
CDR3 DNA: TGTGCCAGCAGCCAGACGGGAGCCGATACGCAGTATTTT
D gene: -
V gene: TRBV14
clone size: -
J gene: TRBJ2-3

CDR3 protein: CASSYRSAAQPQHF
CDR3 DNA: TGTGCCAGCAGTTACAGATCGGCAGCTCAGCCCCAGCATTTT
D gene: -
V gene: TRBV6-5
clone size: -
J gene: TRBJ1-5